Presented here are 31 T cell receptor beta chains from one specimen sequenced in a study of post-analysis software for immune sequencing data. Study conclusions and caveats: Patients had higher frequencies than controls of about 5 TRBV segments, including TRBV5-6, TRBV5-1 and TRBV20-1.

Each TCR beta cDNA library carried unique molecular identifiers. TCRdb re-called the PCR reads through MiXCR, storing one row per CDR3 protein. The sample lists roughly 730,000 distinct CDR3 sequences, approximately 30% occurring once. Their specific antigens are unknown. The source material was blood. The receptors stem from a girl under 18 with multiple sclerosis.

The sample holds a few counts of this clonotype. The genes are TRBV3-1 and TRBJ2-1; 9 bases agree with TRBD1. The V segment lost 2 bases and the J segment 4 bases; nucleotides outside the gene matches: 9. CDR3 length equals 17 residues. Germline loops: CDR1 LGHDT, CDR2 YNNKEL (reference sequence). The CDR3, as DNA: TGTGCCAGCAGCCAACGCCGGGACAGGGACCTTTACAATGAGCAGTTCTTC. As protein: CASSQRRDRDLYNEQFF.

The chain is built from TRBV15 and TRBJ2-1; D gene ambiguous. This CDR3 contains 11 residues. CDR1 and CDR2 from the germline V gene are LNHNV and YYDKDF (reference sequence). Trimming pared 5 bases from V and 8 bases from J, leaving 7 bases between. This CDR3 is CATSFGDEQFF. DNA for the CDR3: TGTGCCACCAGCTTTGGCGATGAGCAGTTCTTC. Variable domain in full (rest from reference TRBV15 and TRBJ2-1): DAMVIQNPRYQVTQFGKPVTLSCSQTLNHNVMYWYQQKSSQAPKLLFHYYDKDFNNEADTPDNFQSRRPNTSFCFLDIRSPGLGDTAMYLCATSFGDEQFFGPGTRLTVL.

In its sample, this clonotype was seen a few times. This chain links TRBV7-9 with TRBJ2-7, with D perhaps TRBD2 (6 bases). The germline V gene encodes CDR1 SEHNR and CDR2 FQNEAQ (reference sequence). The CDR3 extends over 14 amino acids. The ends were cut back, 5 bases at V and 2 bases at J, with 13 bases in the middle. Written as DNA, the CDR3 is TGTGCCAGCAGCGCTCCTCGGGGGACCTACGAGCAGTACTTC. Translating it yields CASSAPRGTYEQYF.

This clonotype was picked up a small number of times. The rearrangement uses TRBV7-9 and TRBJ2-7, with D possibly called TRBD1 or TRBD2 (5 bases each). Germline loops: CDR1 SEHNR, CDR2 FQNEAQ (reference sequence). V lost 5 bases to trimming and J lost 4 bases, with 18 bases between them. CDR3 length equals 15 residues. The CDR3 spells CASSHGAGALYEQYF. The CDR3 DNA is TGTGCCAGCAGCCATGGGGCCGGGGCTCTGTACGAGCAGTACTTC.

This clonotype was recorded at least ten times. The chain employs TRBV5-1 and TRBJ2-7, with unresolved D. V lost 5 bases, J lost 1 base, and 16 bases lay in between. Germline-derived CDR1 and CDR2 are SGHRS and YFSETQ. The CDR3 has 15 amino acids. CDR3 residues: CASRQNLASSYEQYF. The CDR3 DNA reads TGCGCCAGCAGACAAAACCTCGCTTCGTCCTACGAGCAGTACTTC.

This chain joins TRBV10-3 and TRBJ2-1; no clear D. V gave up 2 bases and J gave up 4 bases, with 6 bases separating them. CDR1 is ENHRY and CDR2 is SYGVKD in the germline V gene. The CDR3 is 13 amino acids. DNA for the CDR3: TGTGCCATCAGTGAGGGCCGTTACAATGAGCAGTTCTTC. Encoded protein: CAISEGRYNEQFF.

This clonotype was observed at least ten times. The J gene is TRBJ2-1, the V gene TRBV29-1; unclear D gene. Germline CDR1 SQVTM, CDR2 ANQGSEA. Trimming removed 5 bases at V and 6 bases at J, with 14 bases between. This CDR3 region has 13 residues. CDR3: CSVRASSGNEQFF. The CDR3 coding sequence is TGCAGCGTTAGGGCCTCTTCGGGCAATGAGCAGTTCTTC.

The DNA for the CDR3 is TGCAGTGCTAGACAAGGGTGGGGCAATCAGCCCCAGCATTTT. It is translated as CSARQGWGNQPQHF. The chain carries TRBV20-1 and TRBJ1-5; no definite D call. The V end lost 2 bases, the J end lost 2 bases, and 10 bases lay between the germline ends. The germline CDR1 and CDR2 sequences are DFQATT and SNEGSKA (reference sequence). The CDR3 is made up of 14 amino acids.

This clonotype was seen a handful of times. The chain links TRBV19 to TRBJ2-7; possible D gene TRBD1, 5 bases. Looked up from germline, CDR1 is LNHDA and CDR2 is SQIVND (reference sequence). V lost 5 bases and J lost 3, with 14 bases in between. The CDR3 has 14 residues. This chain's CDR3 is CASSLRGYDYEQYF. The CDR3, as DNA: TGTGCCAGTAGTTTAAGGGGCTACGACTACGAGCAGTACTTC.

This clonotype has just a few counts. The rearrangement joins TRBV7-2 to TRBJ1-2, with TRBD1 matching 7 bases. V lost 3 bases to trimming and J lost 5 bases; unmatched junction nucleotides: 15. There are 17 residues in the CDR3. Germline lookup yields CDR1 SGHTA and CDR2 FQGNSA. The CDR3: CASSFRNGDSTAYGYTF. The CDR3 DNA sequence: TGTGCCAGCAGCTTCCGAAACGGGGACAGTACAGCTTATGGCTACACCTTC.

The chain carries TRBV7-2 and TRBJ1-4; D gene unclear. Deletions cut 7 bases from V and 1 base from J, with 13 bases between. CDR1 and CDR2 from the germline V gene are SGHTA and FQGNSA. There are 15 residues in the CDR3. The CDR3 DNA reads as TGTGCCAGCACCAAGCTAAGGAGAACTAATGAAAAACTGTTTTTT. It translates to CASTKLRRTNEKLFF.

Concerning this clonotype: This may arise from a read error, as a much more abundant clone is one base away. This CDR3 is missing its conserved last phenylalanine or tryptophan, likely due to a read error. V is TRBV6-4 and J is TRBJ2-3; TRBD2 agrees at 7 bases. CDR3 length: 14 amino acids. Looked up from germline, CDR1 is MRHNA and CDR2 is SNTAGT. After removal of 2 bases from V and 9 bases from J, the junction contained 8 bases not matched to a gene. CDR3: CASSDNAGVPTQYL. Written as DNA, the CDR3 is TGTGCCAGCAGTGACAACGCGGGAGTTCCGACGCAGTATTTG.

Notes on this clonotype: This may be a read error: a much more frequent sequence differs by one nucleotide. As DNA, the CDR3 is TGTGCCAGCAGTGAGACTCGGCACAATGAGCAGTACTTC. It is translated as CASSETRHNEQYF. V and J are TRBV9 and TRBJ2-5; no clear D gene. The V and J ends lost 5 bases and 11 bases respectively, with 19 bases between them. The CDR3 has 13 amino acids. Per germline, CDR1 SGDLS and CDR2 YYNGEE.

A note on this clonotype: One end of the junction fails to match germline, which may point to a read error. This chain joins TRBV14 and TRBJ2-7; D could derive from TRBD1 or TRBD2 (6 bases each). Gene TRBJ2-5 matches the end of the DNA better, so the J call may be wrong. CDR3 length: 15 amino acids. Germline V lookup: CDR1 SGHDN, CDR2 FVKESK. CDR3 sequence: CAGSQQGLEEETQYF. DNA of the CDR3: TGTGCCGGCAGCCAACAGGGACTGGAAGAAGAGACCCAGTACTTC.

The CDR3 sequence is CASSLLELAGTSPDTQYF. CDR3 in DNA: TGTGCCAGCAGTTTACTTGAACTAGCGGGAACTTCCCCAGATACGCAGTATTTT. The rearrangement links TRBV28 to TRBJ2-3, with 10 bases aligning to TRBD2. In germline, CDR1 is MDHEN, CDR2 SYDVKM. J was trimmed by 4 bases and V by 2 bases; bases with no gene match: 12. This CDR3 contains 18 residues.

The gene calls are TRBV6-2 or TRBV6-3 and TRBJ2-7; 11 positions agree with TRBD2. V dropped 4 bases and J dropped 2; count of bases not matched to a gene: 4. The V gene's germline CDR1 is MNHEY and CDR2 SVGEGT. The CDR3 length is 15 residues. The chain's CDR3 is CASSSLLAGAYEQYF. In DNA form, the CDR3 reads TGTGCCAGCAGTTCCTTACTAGCGGGGGCCTACGAGCAGTACTTC.

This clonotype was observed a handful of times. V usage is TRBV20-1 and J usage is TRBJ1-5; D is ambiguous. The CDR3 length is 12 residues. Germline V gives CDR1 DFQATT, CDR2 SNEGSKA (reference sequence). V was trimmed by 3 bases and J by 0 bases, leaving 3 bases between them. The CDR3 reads CSASHSNQPQHF. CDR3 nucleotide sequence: TGCAGTGCTAGTCATAGCAATCAGCCCCAGCATTTT.

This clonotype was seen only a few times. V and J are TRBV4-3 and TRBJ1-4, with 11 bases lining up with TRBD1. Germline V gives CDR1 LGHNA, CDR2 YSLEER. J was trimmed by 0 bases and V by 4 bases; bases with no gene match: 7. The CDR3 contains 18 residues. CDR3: CASSRSGGQGATNEKLFF. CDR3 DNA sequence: TGCGCCAGCAGCCGATCCGGGGGACAGGGGGCAACTAATGAAAAACTGTTTTTT.

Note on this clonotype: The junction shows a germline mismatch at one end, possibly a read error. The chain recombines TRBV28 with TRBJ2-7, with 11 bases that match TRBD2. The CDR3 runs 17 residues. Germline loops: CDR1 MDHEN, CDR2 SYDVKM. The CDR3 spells CVSSFKIGTSGSYEQYF. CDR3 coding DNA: TGTGTCAGCAGTTTCAAGATCGGGACTAGCGGCTCCTACGAGCAGTACTTC.

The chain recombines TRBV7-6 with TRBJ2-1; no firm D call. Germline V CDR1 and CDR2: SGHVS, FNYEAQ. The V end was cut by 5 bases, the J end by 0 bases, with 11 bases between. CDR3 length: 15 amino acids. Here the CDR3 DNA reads TGTGCCAGCAGCCCCAAAACCCGCTCCTACAATGAGCAGTTCTTC. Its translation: CASSPKTRSYNEQFF.

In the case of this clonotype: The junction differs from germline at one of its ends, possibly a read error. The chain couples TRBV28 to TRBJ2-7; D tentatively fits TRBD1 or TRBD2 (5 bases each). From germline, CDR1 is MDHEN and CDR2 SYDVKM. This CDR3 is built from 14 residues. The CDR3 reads CASSSPGPTYEQHF. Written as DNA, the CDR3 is TGTGCCAGCAGTTCTCCGGGACCAACCTACGAGCAGCACTTC.

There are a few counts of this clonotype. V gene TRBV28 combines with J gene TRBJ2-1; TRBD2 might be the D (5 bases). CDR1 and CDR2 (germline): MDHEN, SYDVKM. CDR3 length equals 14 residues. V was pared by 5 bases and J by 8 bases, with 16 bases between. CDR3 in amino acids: CASSMSSSLHEQFF. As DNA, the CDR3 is TGTGCCAGCAGTATGTCTAGCAGTCTCCATGAGCAGTTCTTC.

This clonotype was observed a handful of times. CDR3 loop: CASSATGGYGYTF. The CDR3 bases are TGTGCCAGCAGCGCAACAGGCGGCTATGGCTACACCTTC. V and J are TRBV11-2 and TRBJ1-2, with D tentatively TRBD1 (5 bases). In germline, CDR1 is SGHAT, CDR2 FQNNGV. Trimming removed 5 bases from V and 4 bases from J, with 11 bases in between. The CDR3 extends over 13 amino acids. The full variable domain, in which reference TRBV11-2 and TRBJ1-2 provide the parts outside the CDR3, is EAGVAQSPRYKIIEKRQSVAFWCNPISGHATLYWYQQILGQGPKLLIQFQNNGVVDDSQLPKDRFSAERLKGVDSTLKIQPAKLEDSAVYLCASSATGGYGYTFGSGTRLTVV.

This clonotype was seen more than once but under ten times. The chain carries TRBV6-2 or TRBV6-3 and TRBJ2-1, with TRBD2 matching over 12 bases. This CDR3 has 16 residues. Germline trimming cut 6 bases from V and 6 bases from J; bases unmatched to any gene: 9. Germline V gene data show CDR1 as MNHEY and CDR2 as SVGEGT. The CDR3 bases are TGTGCCAGCAGGCATCTAGCGGGAGGGCCCCGCAATGAGCAGTTCTTC. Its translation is CASRHLAGGPRNEQFF.

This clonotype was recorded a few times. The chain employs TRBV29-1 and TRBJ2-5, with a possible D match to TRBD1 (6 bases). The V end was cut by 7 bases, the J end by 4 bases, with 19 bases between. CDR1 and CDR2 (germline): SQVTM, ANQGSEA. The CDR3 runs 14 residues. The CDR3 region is CSALRIVGAETQYF. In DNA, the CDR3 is TGCAGCGCCCTCCGGATTGTGGGGGCAGAGACCCAGTACTTC. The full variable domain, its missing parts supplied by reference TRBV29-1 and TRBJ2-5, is SAVISQKPSRDICQRGTSLTIQCQVDSQVTMMFWYRQQPGQSLTLIATANQGSEATYESGFVIDKFPISRPNLTFSTLTVSNMSPEDSSIYLCSALRIVGAETQYFGPGTRLLVL.

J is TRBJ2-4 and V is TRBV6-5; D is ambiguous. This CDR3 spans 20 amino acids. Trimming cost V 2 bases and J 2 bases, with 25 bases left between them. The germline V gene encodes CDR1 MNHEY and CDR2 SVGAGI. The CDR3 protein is CASSYPQDLQRGFSKNIQYF. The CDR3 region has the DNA TGTGCCAGCAGTTACCCTCAGGACCTCCAGCGCGGTTTCTCCAAAAACATTCAGTACTTC.

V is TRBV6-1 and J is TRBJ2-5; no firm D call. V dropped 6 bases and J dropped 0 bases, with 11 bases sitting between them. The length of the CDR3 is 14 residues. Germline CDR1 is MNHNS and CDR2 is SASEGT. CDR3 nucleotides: TGTGCCAGCAGGGGCAGAATAAACCAAGAGACCCAGTACTTC. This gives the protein CASRGRINQETQYF.

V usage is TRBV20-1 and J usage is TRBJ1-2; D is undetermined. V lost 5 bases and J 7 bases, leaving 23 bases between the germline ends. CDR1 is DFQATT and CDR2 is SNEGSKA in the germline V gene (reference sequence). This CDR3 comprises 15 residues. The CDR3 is CSARGGSGVVGGYTF. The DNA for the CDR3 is TGCAGTGCTCGAGGTGGGAGTGGGGTTGTTGGTGGCTACACCTTC.

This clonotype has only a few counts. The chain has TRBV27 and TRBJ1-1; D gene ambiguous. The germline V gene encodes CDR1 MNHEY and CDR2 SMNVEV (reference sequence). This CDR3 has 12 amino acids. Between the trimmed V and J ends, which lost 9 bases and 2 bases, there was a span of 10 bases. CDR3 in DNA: TGTGCCAGTTGGAGACACAACACTGAAGCTTTCTTT. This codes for CASWRHNTEAFF.

The CDR3: CASSLRGFRYEQYF. The CDR3 DNA reads TGTGCCAGCAGTCTCCGGGGGTTCCGGTACGAGCAGTACTTC. This chain uses TRBV12-3 or TRBV12-4 with TRBJ2-7; the D gene is possibly TRBD2 (6 bases). The CDR3 is 14 amino acids. Trimming took 5 bases from V and 4 from J, leaving 15 bases between them.

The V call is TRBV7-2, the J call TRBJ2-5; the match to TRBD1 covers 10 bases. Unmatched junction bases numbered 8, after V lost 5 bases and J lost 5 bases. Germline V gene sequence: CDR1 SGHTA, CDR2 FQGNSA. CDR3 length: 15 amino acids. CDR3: CASSPTGGEGETQYF. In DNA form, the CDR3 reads TGTGCCAGCAGCCCGACAGGGGGCGAGGGGGAGACCCAGTACTTC.